Listed below are T cell receptor beta chains from one sample, sequenced in a study of CXCR3-negative and CXCR3-positive naive CD8 T cells. No DNA is given; TCRdb re-called the 5' RACE reads and lists each CDR3 protein once. The table lists approximately 140,000 distinct CDR3 sequences. The sequenced sample was naive CXCR3+ CD8+ T cells from blood. The receptors were gathered from a human donor in good health. Some clones in this sample may be carry-over from other donors' samples. The CDR3 runs from the conserved cysteine through the conserved F or W. Each record gives: J gene, V gene, CDR3 protein.

>TRBJ2-1|TRBV7-9
CASSFFGPQDEQFF
>TRBJ2-2|TRBV7-8
CASSLAPAGMNTGELFF
>TRBJ2-7|TRBV7-2
CASSSDGSYEQYF
>TRBJ2-2|TRBV25-1
CASRPTSPRAGELFF
>TRBJ2-7|TRBV5-1
CASSLVGGPYEQYF
>TRBJ2-1|TRBV15
CTTSSRGHNEQFF
>TRBJ2-3|TRBV5-1
CASSLALAGGPDTQYF
>TRBJ1-5|TRBV28
CASSLRGLGNQPQHF
>TRBJ2-1|TRBV7-2
CASSLLREWNEQFF
>TRBJ2-2|TRBV6-2/TRBV6-3
CATTQWSNTGELFF
>TRBJ2-7|TRBV29-1
CSVEGNYEQYF
>TRBJ2-5|TRBV28
CASSPDRVGETQYF
>TRBJ2-5|TRBV12-3/TRBV12-4
CASSPRVGGEETQYF
>TRBJ1-1|TRBV13
CASSLVISGGTEAFF
>TRBJ1-1|TRBV27
CASSVGSVNTEAFF
>TRBJ1-5|TRBV6-1
CASSDWDSSNQPQHF
>TRBJ1-1|TRBV27
CASSLSYYGNTEAFF
>TRBJ2-1|TRBV24-1
CATASGNYEQFF
>TRBJ2-7|TRBV28
CASSYRGLASCEQYF
>TRBJ2-7|TRBV12-3/TRBV12-4
CASSRKDRAYEQYF
>TRBJ2-7|TRBV29-1
CSGATGYEQYF
>TRBJ2-1|TRBV3-1
CASSQDPHNGAGGAGQFF
>TRBJ2-3|TRBV27
CASSYGTSTQYF
>TRBJ2-1|TRBV7-9
CASSLTSGGQDEQFF
>TRBJ2-7|TRBV7-9
CASSSGQGALYEQYF